These 23 T cell receptor beta chains share one sample of origin, sequenced in a study of T cell responses to AZD1222 COVID-19 vaccine. Assay: immunoSEQ multiplex PCR; the TCRdb copy retains only in-frame clones and omits some. The sample lists 130,000 or so clones, approximately 93% occurring once. Sequenced material: peripheral blood, taken on day 0 of AZD1222 vaccination. The receptor set was obtained from an adult in good health.

The rearrangement joins TRBV19 to TRBJ1-1; possibly TRBD1 for D (5 bases). The CDR3 extends over 16 amino acids. Trimming took off 3 bases at V and 3 bases at J, with 17 bases between the two ends. The germline V gene encodes CDR1 LNHDA and CDR2 SQIVND (reference sequence). Here the CDR3 reads CASSIGVGEGYTEAFF. The CDR3 DNA sequence: TGTGCCAGTAGTATTGGTGTCGGAGAGGGGTACACTGAAGCTTTCTTT.

J is TRBJ2-7 and V is TRBV6-6; 10 nucleotides match TRBD1. The CDR3 extends over 16 amino acids. V shed 6 bases, J shed 6 bases, and the junction held 14 bases outside the gene matches. CDR1 is MNHNY and CDR2 is SVGAGI in the germline V gene (reference sequence). The DNA for the CDR3 is TGTGCCAGCAGGGGGACAGGGGCCACTAGGTCGGGCGAGCAGTACTTC. Translated: CASRGTGATRSGEQYF.

The chain couples TRBV3-1 (or the pseudogene TRBV3-2) to TRBJ2-5; the D gene is possibly TRBD1 (5 bases). The V end lost 1 base, the J end lost 1 base, and 13 bases lay between the germline ends. Germline CDR1 LGHDT, CDR2 YNNKEL (reference sequence). There are 16 residues in the CDR3. CDR3 coding DNA: TGTGCCAGCAGCCAAGCCGGTAGGGGCGTCCAAGAGACCCAGTACTTC. Residues: CASSQAGRGVQETQYF.

This clone was recorded only once. V and J are TRBV28 and TRBJ1-2; the D is unclear. The germline V gene encodes CDR1 MDHEN and CDR2 SYDVKM. V dropped 7 bases and J dropped 4 bases, with 13 bases sitting between them. The CDR3 sequence is 13 residues long. The CDR3 here is CASTQSGSYGYTF. In DNA, the CDR3 is TGTGCCAGCACCCAGAGCGGAAGCTATGGCTACACCTTC.

The rearrangement joins TRBV5-6 to TRBJ1-5; 9 bases match TRBD1. J lost 6 bases, V lost 2 bases, and 6 bases had no gene match. The CDR3 has 15 amino acids. The germline gives CDR1 SGHDT, CDR2 YYEEEE. The CDR3 nucleotides read TGTGCCAGCAGCTTACAGGGGGCTTTGCGTCAGCCCCAGCATTTT. Translated: CASSLQGALRQPQHF.

The chain combines TRBV3-1 (or the pseudogene TRBV3-2) with TRBJ2-7; 7 bases map to TRBD2. V shed 1 base and J 7 bases; nucleotides not matched to a gene: 13. The CDR3 runs 16 residues. Germline assignment: CDR1 LGHDT and CDR2 YNNKEL (reference sequence). CDR3 loop: CASSQGPGAGTGEQYF. CDR3 sequence (DNA): TGTGCCAGCAGCCAAGGTCCGGGAGCGGGAACCGGTGAGCAGTACTTC.

The chain joins TRBV7-9 to TRBJ1-1; perhaps TRBD1 as D (6 bases). The CDR3 spans 14 residues. Looked up from germline, CDR1 is SEHNR and CDR2 is FQNEAQ (reference sequence). Trimming pared 1 base from V and 7 bases from J, leaving 13 bases between. The CDR3 DNA is TGTGCCAGCAGCTTAGGGGTTACAGGGCGTGAAGCTTTCTTT. Amino acid sequence: CASSLGVTGREAFF.

The V gene is TRBV30, the J gene TRBJ2-5; TRBD1 matches 10 bases. CDR1 and CDR2 (germline): GTSNPN, SVGIG (reference sequence). This CDR3 has 14 residues. Germline trimming cut 1 base from V and 3 bases from J; bases unmatched to any gene: 2. As DNA, the CDR3 is TGTGCCTGGAGTGGGGACAGGGGTGAAGAGACCCAGTACTTC. The encoded protein is CAWSGDRGEETQYF.

The chain joins TRBV29-1 to TRBJ2-3, with 10 positions matching TRBD1. The CDR3 runs to 14 residues. In germline, CDR1 is SQVTM, CDR2 ANQGSEA. V trimming: 3 bases; J trimming: 4 bases; junction bases outside the gene matches: 4. The CDR3 spells CSVDGTGVSDTQYF. CDR3 DNA: TGCAGCGTTGACGGGACAGGGGTGTCAGATACGCAGTATTTT.

The chain links TRBV2 to TRBJ2-7; the D gene is possibly TRBD2 (7 bases). CDR3 length: 13 amino acids. V lost 6 bases to trimming and J lost 11 bases, with 20 bases between them. Germline lookup yields CDR1 SNHLY and CDR2 FYNNEI. The CDR3 DNA reads TGTGCCAGCAGCGCAGGGGAGGGCGGACAAGAGTACTTC. It codes for CASSAGEGGQEYF.

This clone was seen a few times. The CDR3 region is CASSPLGQGVYEQYF. The CDR3 DNA reads as TGTGCCAGCAGCCCCCTGGGACAGGGGGTCTACGAGCAGTACTTC. This chain uses TRBV7-8 with TRBJ2-7; 11 positions match TRBD1. Germline loops: CDR1 SGHVS, CDR2 FQNEAQ. The CDR3 runs to 15 residues. V shed 5 bases, J shed 3 bases, and the junction held 6 bases outside the gene matches.

J is TRBJ2-2 and V is TRBV4-2; 8 bases match TRBD1. In germline, CDR1 is LGHNA, CDR2 YNFKEQ. This CDR3 comprises 16 residues. Trimming at V came to 3 bases and at J to 2 bases, leaving 5 bases not matched to a gene. The CDR3 region has the DNA TGTGCCAGCAGCCAGAGGACAGGGCTAAACACCGGGGAGCTGTTTTTT. Residues: CASSQRTGLNTGELFF.

The chain is built from TRBV6-5 and TRBJ1-2; 8 nucleotides agree with TRBD1. Looked up from germline, CDR1 is MNHEY and CDR2 is SVGAGI. Trimming took 7 bases from V and 8 from J; bases not matched to a gene: 6. This CDR3 spans 12 amino acids. The DNA of the CDR3 is TGTGCCAGCACCCAGACAGGGGTAGGCTACACCTTC. Its translation: CASTQTGVGYTF.

J is TRBJ1-5 and V is TRBV15, with D uncertain. Trimming removed 1 base from V and 3 bases from J, with 1 base in between. CDR1 is LNHNV and CDR2 is YYDKDF in the germline V gene (reference sequence). This CDR3 has 12 amino acids. The CDR3: CATSRVNQPQHF. The CDR3 nucleotides are TGTGCCACCAGCAGAGTCAATCAGCCCCAGCATTTT.

The gene calls are TRBV2 and TRBJ2-3; D is unresolved. CDR1 and CDR2 (germline): SNHLY, FYNNEI. This CDR3 is built from 13 residues. The V end lost 10 bases, the J end lost 4 bases, and 15 bases lay between the germline ends. CDR3 region: CANSPLGADTQYF. The CDR3 DNA is TGTGCCAACTCGCCTCTAGGCGCAGATACGCAGTATTTT.

CDR3 amino acids: CASLGMAEAFF. The CDR3, as DNA: TGCGCCAGCTTAGGTATGGCTGAAGCTTTCTTT. This chain uses TRBV10-2 with TRBJ1-1; D unclear. This CDR3 has 11 residues. From germline, CDR1 is WSHSY and CDR2 SAAADI. V lost 8 bases and J 6 bases, leaving 10 bases between the germline ends.

The chain employs TRBV18 and TRBJ2-2, with 9 bases that match TRBD2. CDR3 length equals 14 residues. Germline CDR1 is KGHSH and CDR2 is LQKENI. V was pared by 4 bases and J by 3 bases, with 0 bases of the junction left unmatched. The CDR3 DNA follows: TGTGCCAGCTCACGCGGGAGGGACACCGGGGAGCTGTTTTTT. Translation: CASSRGRDTGELFF.

CDR3 in amino acids: CATRPPGSAKCTGELFF. CDR3 nucleotide sequence: TGTGCCACCAGGCCCCCGGGAAGCGCGAAGTGCACCGGGGAGCTGTTTTTT. The V and J genes are TRBV24-1 and TRBJ2-2, with TRBD2 as a possible D gene (5 bases). V was shortened by 7 bases and J by 4 bases, with 21 bases between the two germline ends. Per germline, CDR1 KGHDR and CDR2 SFDVKD. CDR3 length: 17 amino acids.

This chain links TRBV7-2 with TRBJ2-3; 14 positions match TRBD2. V dropped 4 bases and J dropped 11; count of bases not matched to a gene: 8. This CDR3 is built from 15 residues. CDR1 is SGHTA and CDR2 is FQGNSA in the germline V gene. CDR3 region: CASSSLGTSGSRQYF. CDR3 nucleotides: TGTGCCAGCAGCTCGCTCGGGACTAGCGGGAGTCGGCAGTATTTT.

The CDR3 region is CASSQGPGPSREQYF. As DNA, the CDR3 is TGCGCCAGCAGCCAAGGCCCGGGACCGAGCCGGGAGCAGTACTTC. This chain connects TRBV4-1 to TRBJ2-7, with D perhaps assigned TRBD1 or TRBD2 (5 bases each). The germline V gene has CDR1 MGHRA and CDR2 YSYEKL. The CDR3 loop spans 15 amino acids. Between the trimmed V and J ends, which lost 1 base and 7 bases, there was a span of 17 bases.

The gene calls are TRBV3-1 (or the pseudogene TRBV3-2) and TRBJ1-2; D unclear. Deletions cut 1 base from V and 4 bases from J, with 10 bases between. Germline CDR1 is LGHDT and CDR2 is YNNKEL (reference sequence). The CDR3 covers 14 residues. CDR3: CASSQVGGLYGYTF. DNA of the CDR3: TGTGCCAGCAGCCAAGTGGGCGGCCTCTATGGCTACACCTTC.

J is TRBJ2-3 and V is TRBV6-5; TRBD2 might be the D (6 bases). The CDR3 extends over 16 amino acids. Trimming left V 0 bases short and J 0 bases short, with 10 bases between. Germline loops: CDR1 MNHEY, CDR2 SVGAGI. The CDR3 sequence: CASSYSRDSSTDTQYF. The CDR3 DNA is TGTGCCAGCAGTTACTCAAGGGACTCAAGCACAGATACGCAGTATTTT.

The gene calls are TRBV28 and TRBJ2-3, with D possibly being TRBD2 (5 bases). The CDR3 is made up of 14 amino acids. V was shortened by 6 bases and J by 6 bases, with 16 bases between the two germline ends. Germline CDR1 is MDHEN and CDR2 is SYDVKM. The CDR3 coding sequence is TGTGCCAGCAGCCCCGTAGGGCGAGGGGATACGCAGTATTTT. As protein: CASSPVGRGDTQYF.